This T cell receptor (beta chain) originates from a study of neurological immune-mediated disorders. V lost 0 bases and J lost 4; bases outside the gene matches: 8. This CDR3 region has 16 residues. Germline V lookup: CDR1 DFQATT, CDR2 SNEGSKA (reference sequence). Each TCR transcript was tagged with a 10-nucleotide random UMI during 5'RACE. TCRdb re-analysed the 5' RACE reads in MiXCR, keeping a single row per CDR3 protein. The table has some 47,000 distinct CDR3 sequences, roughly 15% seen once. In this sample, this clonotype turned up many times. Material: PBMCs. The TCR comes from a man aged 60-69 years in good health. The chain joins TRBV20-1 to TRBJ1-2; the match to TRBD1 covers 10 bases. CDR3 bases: TGCAGTGCTAGAGACCCCACGACAGGGGGCCTCTATGGCTACACCTTC. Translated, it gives CSARDPTTGGLYGYTF.